This TCR beta chain was identified during a study of T cell responses to AZD1222 COVID-19 vaccine. As to this clone: Its target is unknown.

CDR1 and CDR2 (germline): SQVTM, ANQGSEA. This CDR3 region has 12 residues. V lost 5 bases and J lost 10, with 14 bases in between. Sequencing was performed with immunoSEQ multiplex PCR; in TCRdb, only in-frame clones are kept and a portion is missing. This sample has some 150,000 clones, with more than 90% found just once. Study-wide results and limits: The span of vaccine-associated CD4 TCRs extended across spike, with dominance at 160-218 and 743-854.

The clonotype was recovered from an adult in good health. Sequences were derived from peripheral blood, sampled on day 0 of AZD1222 vaccination. The chain uses TRBV29-1 and TRBJ1-4; D uncertain. CDR3 nucleotides: TGCAGCGTTTTAAAACAGACTGGAAAACTGTTTTTT. This translates into CSVLKQTGKLFF.